Below, 13 T cell receptor beta chains from the same sample are listed, as sequenced in a study of spatial heterogeneity in lung cancer. TCRdb fed the 5' RACE reads into MiXCR, producing one record per CDR3 protein. The sample shows about 490 distinct CDR3 sequences, 15% to 18% of them seen only once. Findings and limits, study-wide: The number of expanded tumor alpha and beta chains correlated with mutation number.

Time point noted: sample taken at primary tumor resection. Their antigens are not known. The source was lung tumor tissue, collected at surgery. The receptors stem from a female donor with early-stage non-small cell lung cancer.

By proportion, this clonotype is large. The chain has TRBV5-1 and TRBJ1-2, with D possibly matching TRBD1 (6 bases). Trimming stripped 0 bases from V and 5 bases from J, with 11 bases between. Germline V gives CDR1 SGHRS, CDR2 YFSETQ. This CDR3 has 14 residues. The CDR3 DNA follows: TGCGCCAGCAGCTTGGGGATAGGGACATATGGCTACACCTTC. Protein sequence: CASSLGIGTYGYTF.

The chain has TRBV7-6 and TRBJ1-2, with 10 bases aligning to TRBD1. V shed 2 bases and J 8 bases; nucleotides not matched to a gene: 5. Germline V gene data show CDR1 as SGHVS and CDR2 as FNYEAQ. The length of the CDR3 is 14 residues. CDR3 residues: CASSLIGTGDGYTF. For the CDR3, the DNA is TGTGCCAGCAGCTTAATCGGGACAGGGGACGGCTACACCTTC. Together with reference TRBV7-6 and TRBJ1-2, the CDR3 gives the full variable domain: GAGVSQSPRYKVTKRGQDVALRCDPISGHVSLYWYRQALGQGPEFLTYFNYEAQQDKSGLPNDRFSAERPEGSISTLTIQRTEQRDSAMYRCASSLIGTGDGYTFGSGTRLTVV.

The chain is built from TRBV28 and TRBJ1-1, with no clear D. Trimming pared 1 base from V and 5 bases from J, leaving 11 bases between. The germline V gene has CDR1 MDHEN and CDR2 SYDVKM. The CDR3 is made up of 14 amino acids. This CDR3 is CASSLFPGRTEAFF. CDR3 DNA sequence: TGTGCCAGCAGTTTATTCCCCGGGAGGACTGAAGCTTTCTTT.

This clonotype is medium-sized (0.01 to 0.1%) in the sample. The V call is TRBV29-1, the J call TRBJ2-3; 13 nucleotides agree with TRBD2. The trim removed 4 bases at V and 6 bases at J, leaving 4 bases unmatched. Germline-derived CDR1 and CDR2 are SQVTM and ANQGSEA. CDR3 length equals 14 residues. The CDR3 bases are TGCAGCGTTGTGGGACTAGCGGGGTTCGATACGCAGTATTTT. Translation: CSVVGLAGFDTQYF.

This clonotype counts as medium-sized. The chain uses TRBV29-1 and TRBJ2-3, with 7 bases aligning to TRBD1. V lost 7 bases and J lost 1; bases outside the gene matches: 8. Per the germline V gene, CDR1 is SQVTM and CDR2 is ANQGSEA. The CDR3 contains 14 residues. CDR3 DNA sequence: TGCAGCGGCCGACAGGGCCCCCGCACAGATACGCAGTATTTT. Translating gives CSGRQGPRTDTQYF.

This clonotype came up a few times. The V call is TRBV6-6, the J call TRBJ2-7; 7 bases are a match to TRBD2. CDR1 MNHNY and CDR2 SVGAGI come from the germline V gene (reference sequence). The CDR3 spans 14 residues. J was trimmed by 2 bases and V by 5 bases; bases with no gene match: 6. The CDR3 DNA is TGTGCCAGCAGTGTGTCTAGCGGAACCTACGAGCAGTACTTC. Translating it yields CASSVSSGTYEQYF.

This clonotype was detected a few times. The chain employs TRBV7-6 and TRBJ1-2, with D uncertain. CDR1 and CDR2 from the germline V gene are SGHVS and FNYEAQ. This CDR3 is 12 amino acids long. V lost 5 bases to trimming and J lost 5 bases, with 9 bases between them. CDR3 coding DNA: TGTGCCAGCAGCCCAGGTGTTTATGGCTACACCTTC. Amino acids: CASSPGVYGYTF.

Relative to its sample, this clonotype is medium-sized. This chain joins TRBV11-1 and TRBJ1-2, with a weak D call TRBD1 (5 bases). The germline V gene has CDR1 SGHAT and CDR2 FQDESV (reference sequence). The V end lost 0 bases, the J end lost 8 bases, and 19 bases lay between the germline ends. This CDR3 is built from 16 residues. This CDR3 reads CASSLAAGLSLRGYTF. CDR3 bases: TGTGCCAGCAGCTTAGCGGCAGGGTTGTCATTGAGAGGCTACACCTTC.

In its sample, this clonotype is large. The chain is built from TRBV2 and TRBJ1-5; 8 bases match TRBD1. The V gene's germline CDR1 is SNHLY and CDR2 FYNNEI. The CDR3 has 15 residues. V lost 6 bases and J lost 3; bases outside the gene matches: 7. Written as DNA, the CDR3 is TGTGCCAGCAGGGCCGGGACAGGCCTCAATCAGCCCCAGCATTTT. Protein sequence: CASRAGTGLNQPQHF. Drawing the rest from reference TRBV2 and TRBJ1-5, the complete variable domain is EPEVTQTPSHQVTQMGQEVILRCVPISNHLYFYWYRQILGQKVEFLVSFYNNEISEKSEIFDDQFSVERPDGSNFTLKIRSTKLEDSAMYFCASRAGTGLNQPQHFGDGTRLSIL.

Within the sample, this clonotype is large. The V and J genes are TRBV28 and TRBJ2-5; D might be TRBD1 or TRBD2, each matching 6 bases. The V gene's germline CDR1 is MDHEN and CDR2 SYDVKM. CDR3 length: 15 residues. The V end was cut by 9 bases, the J end by 6 bases, with 23 bases between. CDR3 residues: CASGGRGTATQTQYF. The CDR3 coding sequence is TGTGCCAGTGGGGGCCGGGGGACGGCGACGCAGACCCAGTACTTC.

Within the sample, this clonotype is large. This chain links TRBV11-1 with TRBJ2-1; TRBD1 is a possible D gene (5 bases). V gave up 7 bases and J gave up 0 bases, with 10 bases separating them. CDR1 is SGHAT and CDR2 is FQDESV in the germline V gene (reference sequence). This CDR3 has 14 amino acids. CDR3 sequence: CASKGHSSYNEQFF. The CDR3 DNA sequence: TGTGCCAGCAAGGGGCACAGCTCCTACAATGAGCAGTTCTTC.

This clonotype is labeled large. The genes are TRBV7-6 and TRBJ1-6; 9 bases agree with TRBD1. The germline V gene encodes CDR1 SGHVS and CDR2 FNYEAQ. The V segment lost 1 base and the J segment 10 bases; nucleotides outside the gene matches: 8. The CDR3 spans 16 residues. CDR3 DNA sequence: TGTGCCAGCAGCTTAGTGGGACAGGGCATATGGTCACCCCTCCACTTT. It yields the protein CASSLVGQGIWSPLHF.

In this sample, this clonotype is medium-sized (0.01 to 0.1%). The chain employs TRBV6-5 and TRBJ2-7; 7 bases align to TRBD1. The CDR3 runs to 15 residues. Trimming at V came to 0 bases and at J to 9 bases, leaving 11 bases not matched to a gene. The V gene's germline CDR1 is MNHEY and CDR2 SVGAGI. CDR3 sequence (DNA): TGTGCCAGCAGTTACTCCGGACAGGCCCCTACAAGGCAGTACTTC. This gives the protein CASSYSGQAPTRQYF.